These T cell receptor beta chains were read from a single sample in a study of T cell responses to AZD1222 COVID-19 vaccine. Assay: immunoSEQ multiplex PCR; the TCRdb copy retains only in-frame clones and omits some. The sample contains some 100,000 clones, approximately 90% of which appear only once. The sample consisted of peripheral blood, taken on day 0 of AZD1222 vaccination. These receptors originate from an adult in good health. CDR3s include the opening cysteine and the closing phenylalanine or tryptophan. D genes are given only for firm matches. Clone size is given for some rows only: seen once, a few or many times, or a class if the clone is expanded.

CDR3 DNA: TGTGCCATCAGTTCTGGGGCCAACGTCCTGACTTTC
CDR3 protein: CAISSGANVLTF
V gene: TRBV10-3
clone size: .
D gene: .
J gene: TRBJ2-6

CDR3 DNA: TGTGCCAGCAGCCCCCTCCCGGGAGGCACCGGGGAGCTGTTTTTT
CDR3 protein: CASSPLPGGTGELFF
V gene: TRBV9
clone size: few
D gene: TRBD2
J gene: TRBJ2-2

CDR3 DNA: TGTGCCAGCACCGTGAGGGGGACTGAAGCTTTCTTT
CDR3 protein: CASTVRGTEAFF
V gene: TRBV3-1/TRBV3-2
clone size: .
D gene: .
J gene: TRBJ1-1

CDR3 DNA: TGTGCCAGCAGTGACTGGGAGGGCAACGAGCAGTACTTC
CDR3 protein: CASSDWEGNEQYF
V gene: TRBV27
clone size: .
D gene: TRBD2
J gene: TRBJ2-7

CDR3 DNA: TGCAGCGTTGGGACAGGGGGCCTCTATGGCTACACCTTC
CDR3 protein: CSVGTGGLYGYTF
V gene: TRBV29-1
clone size: once
D gene: TRBD1
J gene: TRBJ1-2

CDR3 DNA: TGTGCCAGCAGCCACCTCGCGGGGGCTGGGGCCAACGTCCTGACTTTC
CDR3 protein: CASSHLAGAGANVLTF
V gene: TRBV9
clone size: .
D gene: TRBD2
J gene: TRBJ2-6

CDR3 DNA: TGCGCCAGCAGCCACCCATGGAGGGACAATGAGCAGTTCTTC
CDR3 protein: CASSHPWRDNEQFF
V gene: TRBV4-1
clone size: .
D gene: .
J gene: TRBJ2-1

CDR3 DNA: TGTGCCTGGAGCCTAACCCCTATGGGGCGGGAGGGTGCCACAGATACGCAGTATTTT
CDR3 protein: CAWSLTPMGREGATDTQYF
V gene: TRBV30
clone size: .
D gene: TRBD2
J gene: TRBJ2-3

CDR3 DNA: TGCGCCAGCAGCTTGGTAAGGGGCGGCACAGATACGCAGTATTTT
CDR3 protein: CASSLVRGGTDTQYF
V gene: TRBV5-1
clone size: .
D gene: .
J gene: TRBJ2-3

CDR3 DNA: TGTGCCAGCAGCCGGGGACAGGTGACCTACGAGCAGTACTTC
CDR3 protein: CASSRGQVTYEQYF
V gene: TRBV6-6
clone size: .
D gene: TRBD1
J gene: TRBJ2-7

CDR3 DNA: TGCGCCAGCAGCTTGCTGGCAAGCGCAGATACGCAGTATTTT
CDR3 protein: CASSLLASADTQYF
V gene: TRBV5-1
clone size: .
D gene: .
J gene: TRBJ2-3

CDR3 DNA: TGTGCCAGCAGCTTAGGGCGGGTCCAAGAGACCCAGTACTTC
CDR3 protein: CASSLGRVQETQYF
V gene: TRBV11-2
clone size: .
D gene: .
J gene: TRBJ2-5

CDR3 DNA: TGTGCCAGCAGTTCTACTGCAGGCTATGGCTACACCTTC
CDR3 protein: CASSSTAGYGYTF
V gene: TRBV28
clone size: .
D gene: .
J gene: TRBJ1-2

CDR3 DNA: TGTGCCAGCAGCTTCCGCTGGGACAATGAGCAGTTCTTC
CDR3 protein: CASSFRWDNEQFF
V gene: TRBV2
clone size: .
D gene: .
J gene: TRBJ2-1

CDR3 DNA: TGCGCCAGCAGCCAAGATATAGGGACATCCGGATATGGCTACACCTTC
CDR3 protein: CASSQDIGTSGYGYTF
V gene: TRBV4-3
clone size: once
D gene: .
J gene: TRBJ1-2

CDR3 DNA: TGTGCCAGCTCCACTGGGGAGCAGTACTTC
CDR3 protein: CASSTGEQYF
V gene: TRBV28
clone size: .
D gene: .
J gene: TRBJ2-7

CDR3 DNA: TGTGCCAGCAGCACCACAGATACGCAGTATTTT
CDR3 protein: CASSTTDTQYF
V gene: TRBV5-6
clone size: once
D gene: .
J gene: TRBJ2-3

CDR3 DNA: TGTGCCAGCAGCCGACCCTCAGGGGCGCGCAATGAGCAGTTCTTC
CDR3 protein: CASSRPSGARNEQFF
V gene: TRBV14
clone size: .
D gene: .
J gene: TRBJ2-1

CDR3 DNA: TGTGCCAGCAGCTTAGAACTAGCGAGTACGCAGTATTTT
CDR3 protein: CASSLELASTQYF
V gene: TRBV7-9
clone size: .
D gene: TRBD2
J gene: TRBJ2-3

CDR3 DNA: TGTGCCTGGAGTCCCAGCGACACTGAAGCTTTCTTT
CDR3 protein: CAWSPSDTEAFF
V gene: TRBV30
clone size: .
D gene: .
J gene: TRBJ1-1

CDR3 DNA: TGTGCCAGCACCGTGGGGGGGGCCCGCTACAATGAGCAGTTCTTC
CDR3 protein: CASTVGGARYNEQFF
V gene: TRBV28
clone size: once
D gene: .
J gene: TRBJ2-1

CDR3 DNA: TGTGCCAGCAGTTACTCGAAGGTAGCTAACTATGGCTACACCTTC
CDR3 protein: CASSYSKVANYGYTF
V gene: TRBV6-5
clone size: .
D gene: .
J gene: TRBJ1-2

CDR3 DNA: TGTGCCAGCAGCCTCAACAGGGGAGGCTATGGCTACACCTTC
CDR3 protein: CASSLNRGGYGYTF
V gene: TRBV28
clone size: .
D gene: TRBD1
J gene: TRBJ1-2

CDR3 DNA: TGTGCCAGCAGGCCTACCTCTGGGGCCAACGTCCTGACTTTC
CDR3 protein: CASRPTSGANVLTF
V gene: TRBV6-6
clone size: .
D gene: .
J gene: TRBJ2-6

CDR3 DNA: TGTGCCAGCAGCTCCGGGGTTCAGGGAGAGACCCAGTACTTC
CDR3 protein: CASSSGVQGETQYF
V gene: TRBV5-4
clone size: .
D gene: .
J gene: TRBJ2-5

CDR3 DNA: TGTGCCAGCAGCCAAGGAGGCCAAACTCCTTACAATGAGCAGTTCTTC
CDR3 protein: CASSQGGQTPYNEQFF
V gene: TRBV14
clone size: once
D gene: .
J gene: TRBJ2-1

CDR3 DNA: TGTGCCAGCAGTTTATGGGGACAGGGAGGCTACACCTTC
CDR3 protein: CASSLWGQGGYTF
V gene: TRBV28
clone size: .
D gene: TRBD1
J gene: TRBJ1-2

CDR3 DNA: TGTGCCAGCAGTATCTCGGCAGCTTACAATGAGCAGTTCTTC
CDR3 protein: CASSISAAYNEQFF
V gene: TRBV6-2/TRBV6-3
clone size: .
D gene: .
J gene: TRBJ2-1

CDR3 DNA: TGTGCCAGCAGTTTACGGGGGAATGAGCAGTTCTTC
CDR3 protein: CASSLRGNEQFF
V gene: TRBV28
clone size: .
D gene: .
J gene: TRBJ2-1

CDR3 DNA: TGTGCCAGCAGCCCCGGGACTAGCGGTCACACAGATACGCAGTATTTT
CDR3 protein: CASSPGTSGHTDTQYF
V gene: TRBV11-1
clone size: few
D gene: TRBD2
J gene: TRBJ2-3

CDR3 DNA: TGTGCCAGCAGCGTAAGCGGGAGGGCCAAGAAGACCCAGTACTTC
CDR3 protein: CASSVSGRAKKTQYF
V gene: TRBV9
clone size: once
D gene: TRBD2
J gene: TRBJ2-5

CDR3 DNA: TGTGCCAGCTCACCACAGCGGGATGGTGGCTACACCTTC
CDR3 protein: CASSPQRDGGYTF
V gene: TRBV18
clone size: .
D gene: .
J gene: TRBJ1-2

CDR3 DNA: TGTGCCAGTAGTATTCGGGAGAATTCACCCCTCCACTTT
CDR3 protein: CASSIRENSPLHF
V gene: TRBV19
clone size: .
D gene: .
J gene: TRBJ1-6

CDR3 DNA: TGTGCCAGCACCAAAGGAGGGAAGGCTTTCTTT
CDR3 protein: CASTKGGKAFF
V gene: TRBV21-1
clone size: .
D gene: .
J gene: TRBJ1-1

CDR3 DNA: TGTGCCTTAAGCAACAGGTTCTTGCGCGGCTACACCTTC
CDR3 protein: CALSNRFLRGYTF
V gene: TRBV30
clone size: .
D gene: .
J gene: TRBJ1-2

CDR3 DNA: TGTGCCAGCAGCGACCAACCGCTCGGGGAGACCCAGTACTTC
CDR3 protein: CASSDQPLGETQYF
V gene: TRBV9
clone size: .
D gene: .
J gene: TRBJ2-5

CDR3 DNA: TGTGCCAGCAGCAAGAAGAACAGGGGGCCCCAGTTCTTC
CDR3 protein: CASSKKNRGPQFF
V gene: TRBV7-2
clone size: .
D gene: TRBD1
J gene: TRBJ2-1

CDR3 DNA: TGCAGTGCTAGTGGGACTAGTGGCACCTACAATGAGCAGTTCTTC
CDR3 protein: CSASGTSGTYNEQFF
V gene: TRBV20-1
clone size: .
D gene: TRBD2
J gene: TRBJ2-1

CDR3 DNA: TGTGCCAGCAGCTCGATGGGGCCTGGGTACCAAGAGACCCAGTACTTC
CDR3 protein: CASSSMGPGYQETQYF
V gene: TRBV5-6
clone size: .
D gene: .
J gene: TRBJ2-5

CDR3 DNA: TGTGCCAGCAGCTTAGGGGGAATAAACACTGAAGCTTTCTTT
CDR3 protein: CASSLGGINTEAFF
V gene: TRBV7-9
clone size: .
D gene: .
J gene: TRBJ1-1

CDR3 DNA: TGTGCCAGCAGTTTCGGGACAGGGGCGTACGAGCAGTACTTC
CDR3 protein: CASSFGTGAYEQYF
V gene: TRBV28
clone size: .
D gene: TRBD1
J gene: TRBJ2-7

CDR3 DNA: TGTGCCAGCAGTACGGTGGTTGCCTACACCGGGGAGCTGTTTTTT
CDR3 protein: CASSTVVAYTGELFF
V gene: TRBV27
clone size: .
D gene: .
J gene: TRBJ2-2

CDR3 DNA: TGTGCCAGCAGCTTGCTGACAGAGAACACCGGGGAGCTGTTTTTT
CDR3 protein: CASSLLTENTGELFF
V gene: TRBV7-9
clone size: .
D gene: .
J gene: TRBJ2-2

CDR3 DNA: TGTGCCAGCAGCCGTAGTTTGGGACGGGAGCTGTTTTTT
CDR3 protein: CASSRSLGRELFF
V gene: TRBV14
clone size: .
D gene: .
J gene: TRBJ2-2

CDR3 DNA: TGTGCCAGAAGGGAGCTTACACTAGCGGGGGACTACAATGAGCAGTTCTTC
CDR3 protein: CARRELTLAGDYNEQFF
V gene: TRBV7-4
clone size: .
D gene: TRBD2
J gene: TRBJ2-1

CDR3 DNA: TGCAGTGCTAGTGCGGGAATAATGAATGAGCAGTTCTTC
CDR3 protein: CSASAGIMNEQFF
V gene: TRBV20-1
clone size: .
D gene: .
J gene: TRBJ2-1

CDR3 DNA: TGCGCCAGCAGCCCCCCCCAGATACTGCAAAACAATGAGCAGTTCTTC
CDR3 protein: CASSPPQILQNNEQFF
V gene: TRBV4-1
clone size: .
D gene: .
J gene: TRBJ2-1

CDR3 DNA: TGTGCCACCAGCAGTTCCGGTAATAACTATGGCTACACCTTC
CDR3 protein: CATSSSGNNYGYTF
V gene: TRBV15
clone size: .
D gene: .
J gene: TRBJ1-2

CDR3 DNA: TGTGCCAGCAGCTTGTCCACAAAGGGAAACACTGAAGCTTTCTTT
CDR3 protein: CASSLSTKGNTEAFF
V gene: TRBV5-4
clone size: .
D gene: .
J gene: TRBJ1-1